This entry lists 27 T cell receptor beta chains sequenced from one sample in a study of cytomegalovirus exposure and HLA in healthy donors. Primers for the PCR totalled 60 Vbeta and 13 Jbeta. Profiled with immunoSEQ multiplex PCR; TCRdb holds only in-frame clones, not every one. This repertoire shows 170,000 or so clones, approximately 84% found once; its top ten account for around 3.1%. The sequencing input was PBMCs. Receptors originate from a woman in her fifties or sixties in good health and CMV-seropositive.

Here the CDR3 DNA reads TGTGCCAGCAGCTTGGCACAGTTTATGAACACTGAAGCTTTCTTT. Its translation: CASSLAQFMNTEAFF. The chain employs TRBV5-4 and TRBJ1-1, with unresolved D. Germline values: CDR1 SGHNT, CDR2 YYREEE (reference sequence). This CDR3 has 15 residues. The ends were cut back, 0 bases at V and 0 bases at J, with 9 bases in the middle.

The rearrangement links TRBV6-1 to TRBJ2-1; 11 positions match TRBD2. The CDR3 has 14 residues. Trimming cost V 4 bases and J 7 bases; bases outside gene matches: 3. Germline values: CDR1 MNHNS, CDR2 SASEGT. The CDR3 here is CASSVSGGANEQFF. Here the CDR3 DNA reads TGTGCCAGCAGTGTTAGCGGGGGGGCTAATGAGCAGTTCTTC.

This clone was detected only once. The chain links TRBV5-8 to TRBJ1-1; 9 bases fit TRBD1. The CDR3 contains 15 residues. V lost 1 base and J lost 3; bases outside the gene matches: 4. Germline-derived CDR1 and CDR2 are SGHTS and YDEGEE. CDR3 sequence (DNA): TGTGCCAGCAGCTTGTACGGGACAGGGTACACTGAAGCTTTCTTT. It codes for CASSLYGTGYTEAFF.

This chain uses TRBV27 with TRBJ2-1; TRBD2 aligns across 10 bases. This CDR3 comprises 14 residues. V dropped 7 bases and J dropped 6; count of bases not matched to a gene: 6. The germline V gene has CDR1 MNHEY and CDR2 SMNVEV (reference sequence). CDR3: CASMSGRGGNEQFF. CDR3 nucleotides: TGTGCCAGCATGAGCGGGAGGGGGGGCAATGAGCAGTTCTTC.

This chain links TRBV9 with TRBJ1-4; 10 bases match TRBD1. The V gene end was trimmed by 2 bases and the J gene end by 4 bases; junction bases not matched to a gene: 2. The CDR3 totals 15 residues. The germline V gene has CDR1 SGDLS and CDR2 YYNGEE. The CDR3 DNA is TGTGCCAGCAGCGTGGGACAGGGGCTTAATGAAAAACTGTTTTTT. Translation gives CASSVGQGLNEKLFF. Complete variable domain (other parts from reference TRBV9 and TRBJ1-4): DSGVTQTPKHLITATGQRVTLRCSPRSGDLSVYWYQQSLDQGLQFLIQYYNGEERAKGNILERFSAQQFPDLHSELNLSSLELGDSALYFCASSVGQGLNEKLFFGSGTQLSVL.

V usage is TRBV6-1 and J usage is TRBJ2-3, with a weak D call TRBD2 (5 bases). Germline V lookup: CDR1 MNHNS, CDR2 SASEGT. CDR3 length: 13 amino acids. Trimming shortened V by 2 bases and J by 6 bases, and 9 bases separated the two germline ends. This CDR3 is CASSELGEDTQYF. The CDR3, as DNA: TGTGCCAGCAGTGAACTGGGAGAGGATACGCAGTATTTT.

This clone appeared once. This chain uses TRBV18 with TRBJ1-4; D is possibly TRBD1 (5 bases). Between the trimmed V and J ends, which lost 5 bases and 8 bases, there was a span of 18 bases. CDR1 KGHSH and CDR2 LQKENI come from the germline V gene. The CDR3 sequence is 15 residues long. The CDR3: CASSTVSRGSEKLFF. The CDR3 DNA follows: TGTGCCAGCTCAACCGTCTCCCGGGGGTCCGAAAAACTGTTTTTT.

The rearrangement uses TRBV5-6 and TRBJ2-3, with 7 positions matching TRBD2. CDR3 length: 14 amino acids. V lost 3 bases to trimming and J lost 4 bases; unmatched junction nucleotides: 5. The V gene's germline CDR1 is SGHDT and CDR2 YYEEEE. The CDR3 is CASSYGLVPDTQYF. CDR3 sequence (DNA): TGTGCCAGCAGCTACGGACTAGTTCCAGATACGCAGTATTTT. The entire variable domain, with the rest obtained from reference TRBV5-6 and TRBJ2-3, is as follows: DAGVTQSPTHLIKTRGQQVTLRCSPKSGHDTVSWYQQALGQGPQFIFQYYEEEERQRGNFPDRFSGHQFPNYSSELNVNALLLGDSALYLCASSYGLVPDTQYFGPGTRLTVL.

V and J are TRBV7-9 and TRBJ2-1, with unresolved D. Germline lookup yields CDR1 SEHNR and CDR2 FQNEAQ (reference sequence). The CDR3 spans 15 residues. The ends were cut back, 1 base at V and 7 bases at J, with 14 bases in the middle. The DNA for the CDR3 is TGTGCCAGCAGCTTAGTGGTGTCGAACCGGAATGAGCAGTTCTTC. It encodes CASSLVVSNRNEQFF.

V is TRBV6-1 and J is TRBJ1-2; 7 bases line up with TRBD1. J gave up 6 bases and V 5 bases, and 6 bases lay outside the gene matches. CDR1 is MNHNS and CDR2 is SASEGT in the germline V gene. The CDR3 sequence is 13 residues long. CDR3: CASSLGQENGYTF. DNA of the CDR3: TGTGCCAGCAGTTTAGGACAGGAAAATGGCTACACCTTC.

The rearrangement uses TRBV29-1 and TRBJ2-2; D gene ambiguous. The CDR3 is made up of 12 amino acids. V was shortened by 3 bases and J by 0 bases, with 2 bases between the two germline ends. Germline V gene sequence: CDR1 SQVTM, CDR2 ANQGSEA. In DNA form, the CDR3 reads TGCAGCGTTGACTCGAACACCGGGGAGCTGTTTTTT. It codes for CSVDSNTGELFF.

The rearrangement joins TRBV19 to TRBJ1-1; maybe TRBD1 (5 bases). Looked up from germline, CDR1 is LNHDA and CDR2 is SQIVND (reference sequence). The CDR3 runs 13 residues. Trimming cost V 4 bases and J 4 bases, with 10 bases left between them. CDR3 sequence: CASSKQGPTEAFF. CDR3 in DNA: TGTGCCAGTAGTAAGCAGGGCCCCACTGAAGCTTTCTTT.

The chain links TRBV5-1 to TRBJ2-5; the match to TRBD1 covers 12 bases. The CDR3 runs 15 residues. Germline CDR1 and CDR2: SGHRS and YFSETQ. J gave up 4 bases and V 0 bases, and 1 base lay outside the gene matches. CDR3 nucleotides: TGCGCCAGCAGCTTGGGGGACAGGGGGCGAGAGACCCAGTACTTC. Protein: CASSLGDRGRETQYF. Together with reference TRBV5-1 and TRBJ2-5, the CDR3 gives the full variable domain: KAGVTQTPRYLIKTRGQQVTLSCSPISGHRSVSWYQQTPGQGLQFLFEYFSETQRNKGNFPGRFSGRQFSNSRSEMNVSTLELGDSALYLCASSLGDRGRETQYFGPGTRLLVL.

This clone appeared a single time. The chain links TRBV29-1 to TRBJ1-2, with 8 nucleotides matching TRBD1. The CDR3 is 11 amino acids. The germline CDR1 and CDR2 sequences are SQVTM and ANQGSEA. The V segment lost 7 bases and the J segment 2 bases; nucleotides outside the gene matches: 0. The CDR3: CSGTGNYGYTF. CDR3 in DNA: TGCAGCGGGACAGGGAACTATGGCTACACCTTC.

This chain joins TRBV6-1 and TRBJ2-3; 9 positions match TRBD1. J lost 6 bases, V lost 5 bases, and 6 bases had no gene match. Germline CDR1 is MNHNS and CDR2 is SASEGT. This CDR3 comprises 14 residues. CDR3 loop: CASSRQGGLDTQYF. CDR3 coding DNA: TGTGCCAGCAGTCGACAGGGGGGATTGGATACGCAGTATTTT.

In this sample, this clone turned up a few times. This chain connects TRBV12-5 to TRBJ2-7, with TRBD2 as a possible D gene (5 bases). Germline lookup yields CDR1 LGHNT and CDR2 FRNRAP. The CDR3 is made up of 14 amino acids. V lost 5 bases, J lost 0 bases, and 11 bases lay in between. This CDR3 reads CASGNPGISYEQYF. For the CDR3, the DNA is TGTGCTAGTGGTAACCCCGGGATCTCCTACGAGCAGTACTTC.

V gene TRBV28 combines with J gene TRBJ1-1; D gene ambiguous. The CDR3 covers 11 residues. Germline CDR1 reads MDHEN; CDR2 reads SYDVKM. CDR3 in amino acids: CGCGENTEAFF. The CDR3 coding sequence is TGTGGCTGCGGAGAGAACACTGAAGCTTTCTTT.

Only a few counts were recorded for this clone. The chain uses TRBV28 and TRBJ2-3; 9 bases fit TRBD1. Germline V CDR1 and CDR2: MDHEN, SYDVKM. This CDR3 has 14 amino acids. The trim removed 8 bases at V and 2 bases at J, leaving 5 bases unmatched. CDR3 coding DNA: TGTGCCAGCGGGGGGGACAGGGTCACAGATACGCAGTATTTT. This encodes CASGGDRVTDTQYF.

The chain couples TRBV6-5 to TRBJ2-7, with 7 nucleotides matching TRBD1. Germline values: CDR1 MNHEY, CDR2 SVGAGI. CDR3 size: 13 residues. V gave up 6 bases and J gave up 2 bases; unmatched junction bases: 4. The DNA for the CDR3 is TGTGCCAGCAGGCGACAGGGAGCCTACGAGCAGTACTTC. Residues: CASRRQGAYEQYF.

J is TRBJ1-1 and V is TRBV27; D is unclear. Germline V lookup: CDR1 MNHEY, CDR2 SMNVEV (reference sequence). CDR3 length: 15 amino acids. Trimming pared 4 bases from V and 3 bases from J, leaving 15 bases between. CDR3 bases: TGTGCCAGCAGTTCGGGGAGTCGGAGGGACACTGAAGCTTTCTTT. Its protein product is CASSSGSRRDTEAFF.

CDR3 coding DNA: TGTGCCAGCAGTTCGACTAGCGGCCCGACGGGGAACCAGTACTTC. As protein: CASSSTSGPTGNQYF. V is TRBV6-6 and J is TRBJ2-5, with TRBD2 identical over 9 bases. The junction had 13 bases not matched to a gene; V was cut back by 4 bases and J by 10 bases. This CDR3 has 15 amino acids. Germline V gene lookup returns CDR1 MNHNY and CDR2 SVGAGI (reference sequence).

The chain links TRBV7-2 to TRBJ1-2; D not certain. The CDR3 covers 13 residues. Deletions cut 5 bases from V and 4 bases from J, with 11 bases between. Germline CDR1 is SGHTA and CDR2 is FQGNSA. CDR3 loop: CASSPAGTYGYTF. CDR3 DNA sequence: TGTGCCAGCAGCCCTGCAGGAACCTATGGCTACACCTTC.

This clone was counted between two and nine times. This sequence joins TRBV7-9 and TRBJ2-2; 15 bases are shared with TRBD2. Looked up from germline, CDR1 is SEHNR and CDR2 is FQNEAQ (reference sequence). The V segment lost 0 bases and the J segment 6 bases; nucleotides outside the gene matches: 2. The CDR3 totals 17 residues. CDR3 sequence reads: CASSLAWTSGRAGELFF. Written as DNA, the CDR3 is TGTGCCAGCAGCTTAGCCTGGACTAGCGGGAGGGCCGGGGAGCTGTTTTTT.

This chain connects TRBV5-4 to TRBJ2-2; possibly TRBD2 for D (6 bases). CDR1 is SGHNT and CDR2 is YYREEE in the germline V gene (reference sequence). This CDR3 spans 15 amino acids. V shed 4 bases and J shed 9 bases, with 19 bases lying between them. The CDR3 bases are TGTGCCAGCAGCCCCGGGAGTATGGGAAAAAGGGAGCTGTTTTTT. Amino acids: CASSPGSMGKRELFF.

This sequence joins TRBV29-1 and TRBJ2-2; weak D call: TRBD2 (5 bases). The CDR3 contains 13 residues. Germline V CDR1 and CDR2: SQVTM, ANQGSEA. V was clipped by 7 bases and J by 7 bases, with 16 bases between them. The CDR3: CSAGGGTGGELFF. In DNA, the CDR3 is TGCAGCGCCGGAGGAGGTACGGGCGGGGAGCTGTTTTTT.

The CDR3 here is CASSQHWSSGANVLTF. CDR3 nucleotide sequence: TGCGCCAGCAGCCAGCATTGGAGCTCTGGGGCCAACGTCCTGACTTTC. This sequence joins TRBV4-1 and TRBJ2-6; no clear D gene. The CDR3 extends over 16 amino acids. The germline V gene has CDR1 MGHRA and CDR2 YSYEKL. V gave up 3 bases and J gave up 0 bases, with 9 bases separating them.

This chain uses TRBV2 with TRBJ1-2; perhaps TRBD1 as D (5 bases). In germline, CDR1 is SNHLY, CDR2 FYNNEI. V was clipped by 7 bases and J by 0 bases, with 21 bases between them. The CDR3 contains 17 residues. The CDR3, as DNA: TGTGCCAGCACCCGGGGGACCGCTGCCCTAGCTAACTATGGCTACACCTTC. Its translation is CASTRGTAALANYGYTF.